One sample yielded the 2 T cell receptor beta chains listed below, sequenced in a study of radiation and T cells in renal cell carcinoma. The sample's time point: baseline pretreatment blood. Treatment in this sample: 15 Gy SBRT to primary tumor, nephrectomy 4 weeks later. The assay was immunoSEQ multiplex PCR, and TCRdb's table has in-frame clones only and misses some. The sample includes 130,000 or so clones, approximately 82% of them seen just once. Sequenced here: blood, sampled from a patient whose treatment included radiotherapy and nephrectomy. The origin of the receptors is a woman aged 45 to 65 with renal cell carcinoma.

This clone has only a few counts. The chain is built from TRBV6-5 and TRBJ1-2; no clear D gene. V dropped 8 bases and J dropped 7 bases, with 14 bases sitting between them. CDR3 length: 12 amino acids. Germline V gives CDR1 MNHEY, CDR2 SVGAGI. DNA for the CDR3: TGTGCCAGCGGTCGAGGGTCGGGTGGCTACACCTTC. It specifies CASGRGSGGYTF.

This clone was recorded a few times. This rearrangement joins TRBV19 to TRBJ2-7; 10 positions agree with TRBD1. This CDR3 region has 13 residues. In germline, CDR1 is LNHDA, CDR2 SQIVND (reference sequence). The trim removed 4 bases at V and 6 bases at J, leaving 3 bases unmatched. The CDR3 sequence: CASSTGTGVEQYF. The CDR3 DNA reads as TGTGCCAGTAGTACCGGGACAGGGGTCGAGCAGTACTTC.